Shown below are 30 T cell receptor beta chains from a single sample sequenced in a study of cytomegalovirus exposure and HLA in healthy donors. PCR primers comprised 60 Vbeta and 13 Jbeta primers. Repertoires were generated with immunoSEQ multiplex PCR, while TCRdb's copy carries only in-frame clones and drops some. This listing includes 100,000 to 150,000 clones. Sequences were obtained from PBMCs. These receptors came from a man between 18 and 29 years old in good health and CMV-seronegative.

This rearrangement joins TRBV5-1 to TRBJ2-6; 8 nucleotides align to TRBD1. The ends lost 7 bases at V and 9 bases at J; junction bases unmatched: 3. Per the germline V gene, CDR1 is SGHRS and CDR2 is YFSETQ. The CDR3 has 12 residues. The CDR3 DNA follows: TGCGCCAGCGGACAGGGCAACAACGTCCTGACTTTC. This translates into CASGQGNNVLTF. The full variable domain, with the rest looked up from reference TRBV5-1 and TRBJ2-6, is KAGVTQTPRYLIKTRGQQVTLSCSPISGHRSVSWYQQTPGQGLQFLFEYFSETQRNKGNFPGRFSGRQFSNSRSEMNVSTLELGDSALYLCASGQGNNVLTFGAGSRLTVL.

The chain recombines TRBV6-5 with TRBJ1-1; TRBD1 aligns across 7 bases. Trimming took 2 bases from V and 1 from J; bases not matched to a gene: 1. The length of the CDR3 is 14 residues. CDR1 and CDR2 (germline): MNHEY, SVGAGI. CDR3 nucleotide sequence: TGTGCCAGCAGTTACGACAGGGCGAACACTGAAGCTTTCTTT. Translated: CASSYDRANTEAFF.

V usage is TRBV7-9 and J usage is TRBJ2-7, with 8 nucleotides matching TRBD2. V shed 2 bases and J 1 base; nucleotides not matched to a gene: 7. Germline V lookup: CDR1 SEHNR, CDR2 FQNEAQ (reference sequence). The CDR3 covers 16 residues. The CDR3 protein is CASSLKMGGGSYEQYF. The CDR3 nucleotides are TGTGCCAGCAGCTTAAAGATGGGCGGGGGGTCCTACGAGCAGTACTTC.

The genes are TRBV14 and TRBJ2-1, with TRBD2 as a possible D gene (5 bases). Germline lookup yields CDR1 SGHDN and CDR2 FVKESK. The V gene lost 5 bases and the J gene lost 6 bases, with 17 bases spanning the gap. The CDR3 is 15 amino acids. CDR3 DNA: TGTGCCAGCAGCTTCGCCCCGGGGAGTGGCAATGAGCAGTTCTTC. It encodes CASSFAPGSGNEQFF.

The J gene is TRBJ2-1, the V gene TRBV6-5; 7 nucleotides match TRBD2. The CDR3 contains 14 residues. The V gene end was trimmed by 5 bases and the J gene end by 4 bases; junction bases not matched to a gene: 5. From germline, CDR1 is MNHEY and CDR2 SVGAGI. The CDR3 here is CASSPPGGYNEQFF. CDR3 coding DNA: TGTGCCAGCAGTCCCCCGGGGGGTTACAATGAGCAGTTCTTC.

About this clone: At one boundary the junction diverges from the germline segment, which might be a read error. The rearrangement uses TRBV4-1 and TRBJ2-2, with a tentative D call TRBD2 (6 bases). The CDR3 sequence is 14 residues long. CDR1 MGHRA and CDR2 YSYEKL come from the germline V gene. The CDR3 protein is CASSQGTGDRELVF. The CDR3 region has the DNA TGCGCCAGCAGCCAGGGGACCGGGGACCGGGAGCTGGTTTTT.

The V and J genes are TRBV9 and TRBJ2-3; D may be TRBD2 (7 bases). The V end was cut by 4 bases, the J end by 5 bases, with 20 bases between. Per the germline V gene, CDR1 is SGDLS and CDR2 is YYNGEE. This CDR3 comprises 16 residues. CDR3 sequence reads: CASSRGGGGGLDTQYF. The CDR3 region has the DNA TGTGCCAGCAGCCGTGGGGGGGGCGGGGGATTAGATACGCAGTATTTT.

The V gene is TRBV11-3, the J gene TRBJ2-7; possibly TRBD1 for D (6 bases). V gave up 5 bases and J gave up 0 bases, with 14 bases separating them. The germline gives CDR1 SGHNT, CDR2 YENEEA. This CDR3 is 15 amino acids long. The CDR3 DNA is TGTGCCAGCAGCCCAGGGGCTTCCAACTCCTACGAGCAGTACTTC. Protein: CASSPGASNSYEQYF.

The chain carries TRBV2 and TRBJ1-1; D call uncertain. The germline CDR1 and CDR2 sequences are SNHLY and FYNNEI. The CDR3 is made up of 11 amino acids. Trimming removed 11 bases from V and 6 bases from J, with 13 bases in between. The CDR3 nucleotides read TGTGCCTCTCCGAATGGGCCTGAAGCTTTCTTT. Amino acids: CASPNGPEAFF.

The chain combines TRBV9 with TRBJ1-1; D possibly corresponds to TRBD1 (5 bases). Germline CDR1 reads SGDLS; CDR2 reads YYNGEE. The V end lost 4 bases, the J end lost 1 base, and 17 bases lay between the germline ends. The CDR3 sequence is 16 residues long. For the CDR3, the DNA is TGTGCCAGCAGCACCAACCCCCAGGGTTCGAACACTGAAGCTTTCTTT. It encodes CASSTNPQGSNTEAFF.

The chain uses TRBV2 and TRBJ2-7; 9 bases line up with TRBD1. The CDR3 has 16 residues. The junction had 10 bases not matched to a gene; V was cut back by 5 bases and J by 2 bases. Germline CDR1 SNHLY, CDR2 FYNNEI. In nucleotides, the CDR3 is TGTGCCAGCAGTCCCGGGACAGGGTTAATAACCTACGAGCAGTACTTC. It encodes CASSPGTGLITYEQYF.

This CDR3 reads CASSFGRSGTEAFF. The CDR3 nucleotides read TGCGCCAGCAGCTTTGGCCGGTCGGGTACTGAAGCTTTCTTT. This chain uses TRBV5-1 with TRBJ1-1, with D unresolved. Germline lookup yields CDR1 SGHRS and CDR2 YFSETQ. The CDR3 consists of 14 residues. Between the trimmed V and J ends, which lost 2 bases and 5 bases, there was a span of 13 bases.

The chain joins TRBV5-4 to TRBJ1-3; maybe TRBD1 (6 bases). This CDR3 region has 18 residues. Germline CDR1 reads SGHNT; CDR2 reads YYREEE (reference sequence). V was trimmed by 0 bases and J by 3 bases, leaving 19 bases between them. The CDR3 bases are TGTGCCAGCAGCTTGGAAGGGAGTCCAGGGGCTGTTGGAAACACCATATATTTT. Protein product: CASSLEGSPGAVGNTIYF.

The chain recombines TRBV10-2 with TRBJ2-6; TRBD2 matches at 9 bases. Germline V CDR1 and CDR2: WSHSY, SAAADI. The CDR3 has 18 amino acids. V shed 2 bases, J shed 2 bases, and the junction held 7 bases outside the gene matches. The CDR3 DNA sequence: TGCGCCAGCAGTGAGAGGGTAGCGGGAGTAACTGGGGCCAACGTCCTGACTTTC. Translating it yields CASSERVAGVTGANVLTF.

V is TRBV5-6 and J is TRBJ1-4, with a tentative D call TRBD1 (5 bases). The V gene lost 5 bases and the J gene lost 5 bases, with 13 bases spanning the gap. The CDR3 spans 14 residues. The germline gives CDR1 SGHDT, CDR2 YYEEEE. The CDR3 sequence is CASSIPGGNEKLFF. The CDR3 nucleotides read TGTGCCAGCAGTATACCCGGGGGGAATGAAAAACTGTTTTTT.

The rearrangement uses TRBV30 and TRBJ1-5; D remains unclear. CDR1 and CDR2 (germline): GTSNPN, SVGIG (reference sequence). The CDR3 extends over 15 amino acids. V was shortened by 2 bases and J by 4 bases, with 15 bases between the two germline ends. In DNA, the CDR3 is TGTGCCTGGAGTCGAGGAGACTCTACAAATCAGCCCCAGCATTTT. It translates to CAWSRGDSTNQPQHF.

The rearrangement links TRBV28 to TRBJ1-5; D is unresolved. Germline CDR1 and CDR2: MDHEN and SYDVKM. The CDR3 has 19 residues. Trimming removed 2 bases at V and 1 base at J, with 21 bases between. CDR3 DNA sequence: TGTGCCAGCAGTTTAATCAGTCCCTTCGGGGTTGGCAGCAATCAGCCCCAGCATTTT. It yields the protein CASSLISPFGVGSNQPQHF.

This chain connects TRBV7-6 to TRBJ2-1, with TRBD2 matching 11 bases. Germline CDR1 SGHVS, CDR2 FNYEAQ. Germline trimming cut 5 bases from V and 4 bases from J; bases unmatched to any gene: 4. The CDR3 is 15 residues long. The DNA for the CDR3 is TGTGCCAGCAGCACTAGCGGGAGCCGTTACAATGAGCAGTTCTTC. It codes for CASSTSGSRYNEQFF.

The chain links TRBV5-1 to TRBJ1-1; tentative D call: TRBD1 (6 bases). Trimming took 2 bases from V and 0 from J, leaving 14 bases between them. The germline CDR1 and CDR2 sequences are SGHRS and YFSETQ. This CDR3 has 16 amino acids. CDR3 in amino acids: CASSFRTDPMNTEAFF. CDR3 DNA: TGCGCCAGCAGCTTCCGGACAGATCCTATGAACACTGAAGCTTTCTTT.

The chain couples TRBV29-1 to TRBJ1-1; no clear D gene. V lost 1 base, J lost 0 bases, and 9 bases lay in between. The germline gives CDR1 SQVTM, CDR2 ANQGSEA. The CDR3 runs 14 residues. The CDR3 loop reads CSVEGRIMNTEAFF. CDR3 DNA: TGCAGCGTTGAAGGCAGGATAATGAACACTGAAGCTTTCTTT.

The chain carries TRBV6-5 and TRBJ1-1; TRBD1 matches 9 bases. Germline trimming cut 5 bases from V and 6 bases from J; bases unmatched to any gene: 10. The CDR3 contains 15 residues. The germline V gene encodes CDR1 MNHEY and CDR2 SVGAGI. The CDR3 DNA sequence: TGTGCCAGCAGTGCGTGGAGACAGGGGGTCGCTGAAGCTTTCTTT. This translates into CASSAWRQGVAEAFF.

The V gene is TRBV27, the J gene TRBJ2-7; TRBD1 might be the D (6 bases). Trimming left V 2 bases short and J 3 bases short, with 17 bases between. The CDR3 consists of 16 residues. CDR1 is MNHEY, CDR2 SMNVEV, per germline (reference sequence). CDR3 amino acids: CASSLLQGQTIYEQYF. CDR3 coding DNA: TGTGCCAGCAGTTTACTTCAAGGACAGACGATCTACGAGCAGTACTTC.

The V call is TRBV5-1, the J call TRBJ1-2; D is unclear. Germline values: CDR1 SGHRS, CDR2 YFSETQ. CDR3 size: 14 residues. V was pared by 0 bases and J by 1 base, with 7 bases between. The CDR3 DNA reads TGCGCCAGCAGCTTGGATAACAGTAACTATGGCTACACCTTC. It specifies CASSLDNSNYGYTF.

This chain connects TRBV27 to TRBJ2-7, with 8 bases that match TRBD1. The V gene end was trimmed by 5 bases and the J gene end by 2 bases; junction bases not matched to a gene: 2. The germline gives CDR1 MNHEY, CDR2 SMNVEV (reference sequence). The CDR3 loop spans 13 amino acids. The CDR3 bases are TGTGCCAGCAGTCGACAGGGGACCTACGAGCAGTACTTC. Protein product: CASSRQGTYEQYF.

V is TRBV18 and J is TRBJ2-1; possible D gene TRBD2, 6 bases. Germline CDR1 KGHSH, CDR2 LQKENI. Trimming removed 1 base from V and 5 bases from J, with 15 bases in between. This CDR3 contains 16 residues. The CDR3 sequence is CASSPLDGGTHNEQFF. The CDR3 DNA is TGTGCCAGCTCACCACTTGATGGCGGGACGCACAATGAGCAGTTCTTC.

The chain joins TRBV18 to TRBJ2-3, with TRBD1 as a possible D gene (6 bases). The germline V gene encodes CDR1 KGHSH and CDR2 LQKENI. The CDR3 extends over 14 amino acids. The V end was cut by 3 bases, the J end by 3 bases, with 10 bases between. This CDR3 reads CASSPRDMTDTQYF. Written as DNA, the CDR3 is TGTGCCAGCTCACCCCGGGACATGACAGATACGCAGTATTTT.

V gene TRBV10-3 combines with J gene TRBJ1-2; 8 positions match TRBD1. With 6 bases clipped from V and 4 bases from J, the junction kept 7 bases outside the gene matches. Germline values: CDR1 ENHRY, CDR2 SYGVKD. There are 14 residues in the CDR3. The CDR3 nucleotides are TGTGCCATCAGCCCGGGACAGGAGATCTATGGCTACACCTTC. It encodes CAISPGQEIYGYTF.

This chain uses TRBV30 with TRBJ2-7; 7 nucleotides agree with TRBD1. The CDR3 has 12 amino acids. Germline CDR1 is GTSNPN and CDR2 is SVGIG (reference sequence). Trimming took 5 bases from V and 2 from J; bases not matched to a gene: 3. The CDR3, as DNA: TGTGCCTGGGGGACAGCCACCTACGAGCAGTACTTC. Protein product: CAWGTATYEQYF.

The chain links TRBV27 to TRBJ2-7; perhaps TRBD1 as D (6 bases). The CDR3 has 12 residues. Germline lookup yields CDR1 MNHEY and CDR2 SMNVEV (reference sequence). V lost 7 bases to trimming and J lost 1 base, with 8 bases between them. In nucleotides, the CDR3 is TGTGCCAGCAAGGACAGATCCTACGAGCAGTACTTC. Protein sequence: CASKDRSYEQYF.

The genes are TRBV6-5 and TRBJ2-5, with 7 bases identical to TRBD1. The DNA end favors TRBJ2-7, so the J call may be wrong. Per germline, CDR1 MNHEY and CDR2 SVGAGI. The CDR3 length is 15 residues. CDR3 region: CASSYSRDSSYEQYF. DNA of the CDR3: TGTGCCAGCAGTTACTCCCGGGACAGCTCCTACGAGCAGTACTTC.